This record looks at one TCR beta chain sequence and its context. Its antigen is unknown. TCRdb's copy holds only in-frame clones and misses some; the assay was immunoSEQ multiplex PCR. The repertoire holds roughly 55,000 clones, about 89% seen once, with around 2% in the top ten. The germline gives CDR1 MNHEY, CDR2 SMNVEV (reference sequence). V was pared by 4 bases and J by 3 bases, with 10 bases between. The CDR3 has 14 residues. This entry belongs to a study of T cell responses to AZD1222 COVID-19 vaccine. Study observations and caveats: Spike-specific TCR breadth and depth went up after people got two AZD1222 doses.

The chain links TRBV27 to TRBJ1-5; no clear D gene. The sample was peripheral blood, taken on day 0 of AZD1222 vaccination. This sequence was found in an adult in good health. The CDR3 sequence is CASSSGRDNQPQHF. The DNA of the CDR3 is TGTGCCAGCAGTTCCGGACGGGACAATCAGCCCCAGCATTTT.